What follows are 2 T cell receptor beta chains derived from one specimen sequenced in a study of T cells in Graves' hyperthyroidism and ophthalmopathy. RNA transcripts were the template for amplifying TCR beta CDR3 regions. During a first-round RT-PCR of the TCR CDR3, the HTBI primer set was used. TCRdb recomputed calls from the multiplex PCR reads with MiXCR, one row per CDR3 protein. The profile shows roughly 740,000 distinct CDR3 sequences, 16% of them singletons. Sequencing input: blood. The receptor set was obtained from a man aged 18 to 29 with Graves' hyperthyroidism.

This chain joins TRBV13 and TRBJ2-5; D might be TRBD1 (5 bases). CDR1 and CDR2 from the germline V gene are PRHDT and FYEKMQ (reference sequence). This CDR3 spans 12 amino acids. The ends were cut back, 6 bases at V and 7 bases at J, with 12 bases in the middle. The CDR3 region is CASRDRSGTQYF. CDR3 nucleotide sequence: TGTGCCAGCAGAGACAGATCGGGGACCCAGTACTTC.

This clonotype was recorded at least ten times. The chain carries TRBV3-1 and TRBJ2-1; possibly TRBD2 for D (5 bases). CDR1 is LGHDT, CDR2 YNNKEL, per germline (reference sequence). This CDR3 is 13 amino acids long. The V gene lost 0 bases and the J gene lost 7 bases, with 7 bases spanning the gap. The CDR3 DNA is TGTGCCAGCAGCCAAGATTCGGGGAATGAGCAGTTCTTC. Translation: CASSQDSGNEQFF.